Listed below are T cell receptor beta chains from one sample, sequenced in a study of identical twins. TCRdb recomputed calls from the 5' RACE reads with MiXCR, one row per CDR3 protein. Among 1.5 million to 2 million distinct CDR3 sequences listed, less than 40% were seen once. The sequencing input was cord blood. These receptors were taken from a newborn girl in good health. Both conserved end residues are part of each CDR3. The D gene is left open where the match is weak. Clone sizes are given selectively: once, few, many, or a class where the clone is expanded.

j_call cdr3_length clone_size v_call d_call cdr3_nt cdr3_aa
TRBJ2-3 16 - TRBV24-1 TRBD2 TGTGCCACCGTCAGGACTAGCGGGGGGAGCACAGATACGCAGTATTTT CATVRTSGGSTDTQYF
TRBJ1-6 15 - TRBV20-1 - TGCAGTGCTAGGGGGTCCCCACCCTATAATTCACCCCTCCACTTT CSARGSPPYNSPLHF
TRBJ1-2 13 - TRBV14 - TGTGCCAGCAGCCAAGACATAATTAGGGGCTACACCTTC CASSQDIIRGYTF
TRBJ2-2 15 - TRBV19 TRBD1 TGTGCCAGTAGTGAACGGACAGGTTGGGCCGGGGAGCTGTTTTTT CASSERTGWAGELFF
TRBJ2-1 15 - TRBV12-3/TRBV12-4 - TGTGCCAGCAGTTTGACGCGCCGGCGCCACAATGAGCAGTTCTTC CASSLTRRRHNEQFF
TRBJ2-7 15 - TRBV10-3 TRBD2 TGTGCCATCAGTGAAGGGACTAGCGTTTCCTACGAGCAGTACTTC CAISEGTSVSYEQYF
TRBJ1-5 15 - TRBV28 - TGTGCCAGCAGTCCCCGTTCAGGGTCGAATCAGCCCCAGCATTTT CASSPRSGSNQPQHF
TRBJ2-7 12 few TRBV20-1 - TGCAGTGCGACCGGGACAACTTACGAGCAGTACTTC CSATGTTYEQYF
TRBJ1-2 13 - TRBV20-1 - TGCAGTCCTGGGGGGGATCCTAACTATCGCTACACCTTC CSPGGDPNYRYTF
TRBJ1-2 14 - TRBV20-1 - TGCAGTGCTAGAGATCCCGGGGTTAAGCTCGGCTACACCTTC CSARDPGVKLGYTF
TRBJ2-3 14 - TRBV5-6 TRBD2 TGTGCCAGCAGCTTGCGGCTAGCGGTGGGTACGCAGTATTTT CASSLRLAVGTQYF
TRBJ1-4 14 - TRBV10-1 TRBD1 TGCGCCAGCAGCCAAGACAGGGGGCCTGAAAAACTGTTTTTT CASSQDRGPEKLFF
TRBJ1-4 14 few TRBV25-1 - TGTGCCAGCAGTCGCCAGGATTTTGGTGAAAAACTGTTTTTT CASSRQDFGEKLFF
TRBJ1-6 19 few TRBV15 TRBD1 TGTGCCACCAGCAGAATGGGACAGGGGCTTAGCTCCTATAATTCACCCCTCCACTTT CATSRMGQGLSSYNSPLHF
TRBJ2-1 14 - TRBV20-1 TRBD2 TGCAGTGCGGGCGGGAGGAAATCCTACAATGAGCAGTTCTTC CSAGGRKSYNEQFF
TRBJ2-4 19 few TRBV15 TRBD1 TGTGCCACCAGCAGAGGCTACATTGGACAGGGGGTTGCCAAAAACATTCAGTACTTC CATSRGYIGQGVAKNIQYF
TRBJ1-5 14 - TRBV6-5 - TGTGCCAGCTCTAAGGAAGGGGGCAATCAGCCCCAGCATTTT CASSKEGGNQPQHF
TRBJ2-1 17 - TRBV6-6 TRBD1 TGTGCCAGCAGAATAGACATGGGACAGGGGGGGAACAATGAGCAGTTCTTC CASRIDMGQGGNNEQFF
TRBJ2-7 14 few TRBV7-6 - TGTGCCAGCAGCGGAACAACAGGATCCTACGAGCAGTACTTC CASSGTTGSYEQYF
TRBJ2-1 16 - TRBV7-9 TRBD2 TGTGCCAGCAGCCCCGGACTAGCGGCTAACTACAATGAGCAGTTCTTC CASSPGLAANYNEQFF
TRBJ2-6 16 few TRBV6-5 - TGTGCCAGCAGTTTGCAGGGAGGCACTGGGGCCAACGTCCTGACTTTC CASSLQGGTGANVLTF
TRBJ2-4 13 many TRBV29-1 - TGCAGCGTGGGGTTACAGTACGGAAACATTCAGTACTTC CSVGLQYGNIQYF
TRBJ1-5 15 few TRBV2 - TGTGCCAGCAGTGAAGAGAGACAGACCAATCAGCCCCAGCATTTT CASSEERQTNQPQHF
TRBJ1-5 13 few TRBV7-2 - TGTGCCAGCAGCTTAGGTAGCGAGCAGCCCCAGCATTTT CASSLGSEQPQHF
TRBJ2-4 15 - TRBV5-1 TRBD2 TGCGCCAGCAGCCCCGGACTAGCGGGGATGGACATTCAGTACTTC CASSPGLAGMDIQYF
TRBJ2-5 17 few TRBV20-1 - TGCAGTGCTAGATCTAAAGGGACTTCGTATCGGGGGGAGACCCAGTACTTC CSARSKGTSYRGETQYF
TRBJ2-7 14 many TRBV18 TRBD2 TGTGCCAGCAGTCGACTAGCGGGAGACTACGAGCAGTACTTC CASSRLAGDYEQYF
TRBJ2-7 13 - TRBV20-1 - TGCAGTGCTAGAGGAGGGACTCCCTACGAGCAGTACTTC CSARGGTPYEQYF
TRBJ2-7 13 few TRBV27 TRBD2 TGTGCCAGCCAGCTAGCGGGAGGGCTGAGGCAGTACTTC CASQLAGGLRQYF
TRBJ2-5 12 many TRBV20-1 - TGCAGTGCTAGGGGGGAACAAGAGACCCAGTACTTC CSARGEQETQYF
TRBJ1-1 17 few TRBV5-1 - TGCGCCAGCGTTCCCCATGTTCTGACAGACATGAACACTGAAGCTTTCTTT CASVPHVLTDMNTEAFF
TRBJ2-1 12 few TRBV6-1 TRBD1 TGTGCCAGCAAACAGGGGGCGGGTGAGCAGTTCTTC CASKQGAGEQFF
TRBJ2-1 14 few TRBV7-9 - TGTGCCAGCAGCTTAGTTGGGTTTGGGAATGAGCAGTTCTTC CASSLVGFGNEQFF
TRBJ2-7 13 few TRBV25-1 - TGTGCCAGCAGTGAAGCCCACACCTACGAGCAGTACTTC CASSEAHTYEQYF
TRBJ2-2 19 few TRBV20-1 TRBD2 TGCAGTGCTAGAAGGGGGGGACTAGCGGGGGCCACGAACACCGGGGAGCTGTTTTTT CSARRGGLAGATNTGELFF
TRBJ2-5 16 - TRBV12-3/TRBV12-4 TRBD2 TGCGCCAGCAGTCTCCGACCTAGCGGGGGACAAGAGACCCAGTACTTC CASSLRPSGGQETQYF
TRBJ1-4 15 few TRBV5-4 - TGTGCCAGCAGCAAACAGGGCGCAACTAATGAAAAACTGTTTTTT CASSKQGATNEKLFF
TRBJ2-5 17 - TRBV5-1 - TGCGCCAGCAGCCACACCGGGGCCGCACTCGACCAAGAGACCCAGTACTTC CASSHTGAALDQETQYF
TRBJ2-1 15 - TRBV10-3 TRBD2 TGTGCCATCAGTGTCAGCGGGAGTTTATACGATGAGCAGTTCTTC CAISVSGSLYDEQFF
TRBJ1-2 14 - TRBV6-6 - TGTGCCAGCATTAAGGATGGGGGGCGCGGAGGCTACACCTTC CASIKDGGRGGYTF
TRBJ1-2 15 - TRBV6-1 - TGTGCCAGCAGTCCCTTAAAATCACTTAACTATGGCTACACCTTC CASSPLKSLNYGYTF
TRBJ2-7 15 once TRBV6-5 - TGTGCCAGCAGTTACTCGAATCCCGGACGGGATGAGCAGTACTTC CASSYSNPGRDEQYF
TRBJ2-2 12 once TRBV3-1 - TGTGCCAGTGCAGGCCCCACCGGGGAGCTGTTTTTT CASAGPTGELFF
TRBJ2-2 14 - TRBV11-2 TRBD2 TGTGCCAGCGGCAAATTAGCGGGAGGTGGGGAGCTGTTTTTT CASGKLAGGGELFF
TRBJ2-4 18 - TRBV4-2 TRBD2 TGTGCCAGCAGCCAAGAGACTAGCGGGGGGGCGACCAAAAACATTCAGTACTTC CASSQETSGGATKNIQYF